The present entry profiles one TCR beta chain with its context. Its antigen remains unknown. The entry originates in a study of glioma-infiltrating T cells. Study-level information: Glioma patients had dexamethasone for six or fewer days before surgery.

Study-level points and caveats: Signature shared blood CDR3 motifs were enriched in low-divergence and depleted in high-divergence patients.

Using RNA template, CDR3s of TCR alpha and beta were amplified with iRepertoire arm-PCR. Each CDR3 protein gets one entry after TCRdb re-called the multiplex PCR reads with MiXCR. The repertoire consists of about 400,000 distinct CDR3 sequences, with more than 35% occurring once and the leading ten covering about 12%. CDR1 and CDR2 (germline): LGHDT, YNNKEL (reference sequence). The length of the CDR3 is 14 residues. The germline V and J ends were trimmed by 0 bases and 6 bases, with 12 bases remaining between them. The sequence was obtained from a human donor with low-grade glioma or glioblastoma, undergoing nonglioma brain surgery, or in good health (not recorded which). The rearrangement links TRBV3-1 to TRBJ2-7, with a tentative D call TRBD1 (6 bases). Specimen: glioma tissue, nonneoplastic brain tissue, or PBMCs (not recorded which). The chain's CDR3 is CASSQDLGRGEQYF. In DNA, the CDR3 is TGTGCCAGCAGCCAAGATCTAGGCAGGGGCGAGCAGTACTTC.